These 17 T cell receptor beta chains originate from one sample sequenced in a study of blood T cell repertoires in COVID-19. This table comes from immunoSEQ multiplex PCR, and its TCRdb copy is limited to in-frame clones, with some not included. The sample contains 150,000 to 200,000 clones, about three quarters of which appear only once. Material for sequencing was peripheral blood. Source of these receptors: a woman of 80 years or more with COVID-19, enrolled during active disease.

The chain uses TRBV6-5 and TRBJ2-3, with TRBD2 matching 8 bases. The CDR3 is made up of 15 amino acids. Germline trimming cut 0 bases from V and 3 bases from J; bases unmatched to any gene: 2. CDR1 and CDR2 from the germline V gene are MNHEY and SVGAGI. The CDR3 DNA reads as TGTGCCAGCAGTTACTCGGGCGGGGGGACAGATACGCAGTATTTT. This gives the protein CASSYSGGGTDTQYF.

The rearrangement joins TRBV6-5 to TRBJ2-7; 8 bases map to TRBD1. CDR1 MNHEY and CDR2 SVGAGI come from the germline V gene. J gave up 2 bases and V 2 bases, and 5 bases lay outside the gene matches. The CDR3 loop spans 15 amino acids. The CDR3 is CASSYAPGQAYEQYF. CDR3 sequence (DNA): TGTGCCAGCAGTTACGCCCCGGGACAGGCCTACGAGCAGTACTTC.

This rearrangement joins TRBV2 to TRBJ1-2; 7 nucleotides match TRBD1. This CDR3 region has 13 residues. Germline-derived CDR1 and CDR2 are SNHLY and FYNNEI. Unmatched junction bases numbered 10, after V lost 7 bases and J lost 8 bases. CDR3 amino acids: CASIDRVGYGYTF. Written as DNA, the CDR3 is TGTGCCAGCATTGACAGGGTTGGCTACGGCTACACCTTC.

J is TRBJ2-1 and V is TRBV2; TRBD2 might be the D (6 bases). This CDR3 contains 15 residues. V was pared by 8 bases and J by 6 bases, with 20 bases between. Germline CDR1 and CDR2: SNHLY and FYNNEI. CDR3 protein: CASQRFTGVGNEQFF. The CDR3 region has the DNA TGTGCCAGCCAACGTTTTACGGGAGTGGGCAATGAGCAGTTCTTC. Drawing the rest from reference TRBV2 and TRBJ2-1, the complete variable domain is EPEVTQTPSHQVTQMGQEVILRCVPISNHLYFYWYRQILGQKVEFLVSFYNNEISEKSEIFDDQFSVERPDGSNFTLKIRSTKLEDSAMYFCASQRFTGVGNEQFFGPGTRLTVL.

The chain combines TRBV5-6 with TRBJ1-5, with D possibly TRBD1 on 5 matching bases. Germline CDR1 is SGHDT and CDR2 is YYEEEE. The ends were cut back, 0 bases at V and 2 bases at J, with 12 bases in the middle. The CDR3 loop spans 16 amino acids. CDR3 coding DNA: TGTGCCAGCAGCTTGGGTCAGGGTTCCGGCAATCAGCCCCAGCATTTT. This gives the protein CASSLGQGSGNQPQHF. Complete variable domain (other parts from reference TRBV5-6 and TRBJ1-5): DAGVTQSPTHLIKTRGQQVTLRCSPKSGHDTVSWYQQALGQGPQFIFQYYEEEERQRGNFPDRFSGHQFPNYSSELNVNALLLGDSALYLCASSLGQGSGNQPQHFGDGTRLSIL.

This clone was observed a single time. The chain couples TRBV6-1 to TRBJ2-3, with D maybe TRBD2 (6 bases). The CDR3 consists of 14 residues. V gave up 5 bases and J gave up 5 bases, with 14 bases separating them. In germline, CDR1 is MNHNS, CDR2 SASEGT. The CDR3: CASSRDFPGDTQYF. The CDR3 nucleotides read TGTGCCAGCAGTCGGGACTTCCCAGGAGATACGCAGTATTTT.

The rearrangement uses TRBV2 and TRBJ1-2, with 10 bases matching TRBD1. The V and J ends lost 1 base and 7 bases, in that order; junction bases with no gene match: 9. The CDR3 consists of 16 residues. Per the germline V gene, CDR1 is SNHLY and CDR2 is FYNNEI. The DNA of the CDR3 is TGTGCCAGCAGTGAAGATTTTGGGACAGGGGTCGGTGGCTACACCTTC. This translates into CASSEDFGTGVGGYTF.

This clone was seen more than once but under ten times. This rearrangement joins TRBV6-2 or TRBV6-3 to TRBJ2-7; weak D call: TRBD2 (5 bases). Trimming removed 2 bases at V and 0 bases at J, with 11 bases between. CDR3 size: 15 residues. Germline assignment: CDR1 MNHEY and CDR2 SVGEGT. This chain's CDR3 is CASSYVSSSSYEQYF. CDR3 sequence (DNA): TGTGCCAGCAGTTACGTTTCTAGCAGCTCCTACGAGCAGTACTTC.

The chain combines TRBV13 with TRBJ2-1; TRBD2 aligns across 7 bases. The CDR3 runs to 15 residues. Germline CDR1 and CDR2: PRHDT and FYEKMQ (reference sequence). The junction had 7 bases not matched to a gene; V was cut back by 7 bases and J by 1 base. The CDR3 reads CASTKAGRSYNEQFF. Written as DNA, the CDR3 is TGTGCCAGCACCAAAGCGGGGAGGTCCTACAATGAGCAGTTCTTC.

This sequence joins TRBV6-5 and TRBJ2-5; TRBD2 aligns across 10 bases. The germline gives CDR1 MNHEY, CDR2 SVGAGI. Losses at the gene ends were 6 bases for V and 4 bases for J; bases not matched to a gene: 2. This CDR3 has 13 amino acids. The DNA for the CDR3 is TGTGCCAGCAGGAGGACTAGCGGAGAGACCCAGTACTTC. This translates into CASRRTSGETQYF.

The rearrangement uses TRBV5-4 and TRBJ2-2; 10 positions match TRBD2. Germline V CDR1 and CDR2: SGHNT, YYREEE (reference sequence). The CDR3 runs 14 residues. J lost 6 bases, V lost 3 bases, and 2 bases had no gene match. CDR3 sequence: CASSSGLAPGELFF. Here the CDR3 DNA reads TGTGCCAGCAGCTCGGGACTAGCGCCCGGGGAGCTGTTTTTT.

This clone appeared a single time. V is TRBV5-1 and J is TRBJ1-2, with D perhaps matching TRBD1 (5 bases). The length of the CDR3 is 15 residues. Germline values: CDR1 SGHRS, CDR2 YFSETQ. Between the trimmed V and J ends, which lost 3 bases and 5 bases, there was a span of 17 bases. CDR3: CASSSMGGVLYGYTF. The CDR3 DNA follows: TGCGCCAGCAGCTCCATGGGGGGAGTCCTTTATGGCTACACCTTC. Full variable domain (remainder filled in from reference TRBV5-1 and TRBJ1-2): KAGVTQTPRYLIKTRGQQVTLSCSPISGHRSVSWYQQTPGQGLQFLFEYFSETQRNKGNFPGRFSGRQFSNSRSEMNVSTLELGDSALYLCASSSMGGVLYGYTFGSGTRLTVV.

The rearrangement uses TRBV11-3 and TRBJ1-2; 7 bases match TRBD1. The length of the CDR3 is 13 residues. CDR1 is SGHNT, CDR2 YENEEA, per germline. Losses at the gene ends were 1 base for V and 6 bases for J; bases not matched to a gene: 2. In DNA, the CDR3 is TGTGCCAGCAGCTTAGTGACAGGGAATGGCTACACCTTC. Translating it yields CASSLVTGNGYTF.

V is TRBV15 and J is TRBJ2-1, with 7 bases aligning to TRBD2. V lost 0 bases, J lost 3 bases, and 5 bases stayed unmatched. This CDR3 contains 16 residues. Germline CDR1 LNHNV, CDR2 YYDKDF (reference sequence). Written as DNA, the CDR3 is TGTGCCACCAGCAGAGAGGGAGCGGGAATCTACAATGAGCAGTTCTTC. It translates to CATSREGAGIYNEQFF.

The rearrangement joins TRBV20-1 to TRBJ2-1, with 7 bases fitting TRBD1. This CDR3 is 10 amino acids long. The V segment lost 3 bases and the J segment 12 bases; nucleotides outside the gene matches: 2. CDR1 is DFQATT, CDR2 SNEGSKA, per germline (reference sequence). CDR3 region: CSASRQGQFF. The CDR3 DNA reads as TGCAGTGCTAGCCGACAGGGGCAGTTCTTC.

The chain uses TRBV4-3 and TRBJ1-5, with TRBD1 identical over 8 bases. After removal of 0 bases from V and 3 bases from J, the junction contained 7 bases not matched to a gene. The CDR3 is made up of 17 amino acids. Germline V gene sequence: CDR1 LGHNA, CDR2 YSLEER. CDR3 sequence: CASSQDWTGKFNQPQHF. In DNA, the CDR3 is TGCGCCAGCAGCCAAGATTGGACAGGGAAGTTCAATCAGCCCCAGCATTTT.

V gene TRBV5-3 combines with J gene TRBJ1-2; TRBD1 is a possible D gene (5 bases). TRBV5-3 is identified as an open reading frame with a role that is uncertain. The CDR3 has 13 amino acids. Between the trimmed V and J ends, which lost 2 bases and 5 bases, there was a span of 10 bases. The CDR3 nucleotides are TGTGCCAGAAGCTTCCGACAGCCTTATGGCTACACCTTC. It codes for CARSFRQPYGYTF.